A single count supports the clone carrying this T cell receptor beta chain. Its specificity is unknown. One junction end disagrees with the germline gene, perhaps due to a read error. Additional DNA sequences in this sample encode the identical CDR3. The CDR3 consists of 9 residues. Germline V gene sequence: CDR1 SQVTM, CDR2 ANQGSEA. Vbeta (60) and Jbeta (13) primers were used in the PCR. Repertoires were generated with immunoSEQ multiplex PCR, while TCRdb's copy carries only in-frame clones and drops some. The sample consists of 100,000 or so clones, about 13% of them appearing once. The sample originates from a study of cytomegalovirus exposure and HLA in healthy donors. General study findings and limits: Several of the most significant clusters were apparently associated with common viral pathogens in a later analysis.

The genes are TRBV29-1 and TRBJ1-2; 7 nucleotides agree with TRBD1. The sequenced material came from PBMCs. The TCR was taken from a man in his forties in good health and CMV-seropositive. CDR3 in amino acids: CSAGGGSNF. Written as DNA, the CDR3 is TGCAGCGCCGGAGGGGGCTCCAACTTC.